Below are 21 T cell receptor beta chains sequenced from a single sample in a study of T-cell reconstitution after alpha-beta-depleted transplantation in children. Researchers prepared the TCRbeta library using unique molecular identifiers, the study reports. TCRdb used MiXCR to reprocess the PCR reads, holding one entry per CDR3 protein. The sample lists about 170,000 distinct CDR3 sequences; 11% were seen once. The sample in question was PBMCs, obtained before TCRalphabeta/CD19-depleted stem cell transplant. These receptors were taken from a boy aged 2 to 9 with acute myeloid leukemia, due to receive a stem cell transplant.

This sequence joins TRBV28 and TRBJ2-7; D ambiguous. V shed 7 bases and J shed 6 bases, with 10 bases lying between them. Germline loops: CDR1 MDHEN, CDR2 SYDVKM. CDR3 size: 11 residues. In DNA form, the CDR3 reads TGTGCCAGCAAAACATTTGGCGAGCAGTACTTC. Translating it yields CASKTFGEQYF.

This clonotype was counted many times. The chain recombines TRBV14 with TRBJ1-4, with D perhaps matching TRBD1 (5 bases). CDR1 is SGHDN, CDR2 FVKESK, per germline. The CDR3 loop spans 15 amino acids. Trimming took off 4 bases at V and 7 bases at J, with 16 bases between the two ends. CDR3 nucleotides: TGTGCCAGCAGCCCTACCCAAGGGGCACTTGAAAAACTGTTTTTT. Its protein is CASSPTQGALEKLFF.

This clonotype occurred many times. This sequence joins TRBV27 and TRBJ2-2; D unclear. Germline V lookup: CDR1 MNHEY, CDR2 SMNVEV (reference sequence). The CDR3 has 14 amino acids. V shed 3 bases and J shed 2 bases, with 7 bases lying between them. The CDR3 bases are TGTGCCAGCAGTTTTGGGCTAAACACCGGGGAGCTGTTTTTT. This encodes CASSFGLNTGELFF.

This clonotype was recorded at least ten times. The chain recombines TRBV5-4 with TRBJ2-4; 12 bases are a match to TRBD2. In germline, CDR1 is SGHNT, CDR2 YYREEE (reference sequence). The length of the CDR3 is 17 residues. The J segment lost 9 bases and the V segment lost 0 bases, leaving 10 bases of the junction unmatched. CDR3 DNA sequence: TGTGCCAGCAGCTTGGTTCCTAGCGGGAGGGCCGAGTTCATTCAGTACTTC. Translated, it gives CASSLVPSGRAEFIQYF. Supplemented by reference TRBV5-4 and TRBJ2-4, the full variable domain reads ETGVTQSPTHLIKTRGQQVTLRCSSQSGHNTVSWYQQALGQGPQFIFQYYREEENGRGNFPPRFSGLQFPNYSSELNVNALELDDSALYLCASSLVPSGRAEFIQYFGAGTRLSVL.

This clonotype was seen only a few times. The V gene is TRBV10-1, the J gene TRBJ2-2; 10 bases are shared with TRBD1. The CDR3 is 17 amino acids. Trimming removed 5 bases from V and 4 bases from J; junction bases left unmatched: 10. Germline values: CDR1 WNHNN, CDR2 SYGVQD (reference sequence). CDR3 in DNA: TGCGCCAGCAGTAGAACGGGACAGGGGACCTCCACCGGGGAGCTGTTTTTT. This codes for CASSRTGQGTSTGELFF.

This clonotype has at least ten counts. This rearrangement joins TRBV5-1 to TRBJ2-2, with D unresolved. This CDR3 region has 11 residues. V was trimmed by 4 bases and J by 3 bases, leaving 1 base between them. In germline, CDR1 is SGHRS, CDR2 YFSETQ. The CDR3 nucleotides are TGCGCCAGCAGCCACACCGGGGAGCTGTTTTTT. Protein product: CASSHTGELFF.

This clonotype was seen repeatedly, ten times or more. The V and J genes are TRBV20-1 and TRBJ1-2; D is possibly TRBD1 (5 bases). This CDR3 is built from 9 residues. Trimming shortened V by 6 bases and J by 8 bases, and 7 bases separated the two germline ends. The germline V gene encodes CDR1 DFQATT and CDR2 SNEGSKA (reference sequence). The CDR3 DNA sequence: TGCAGTGCAAACAGGGGCTACACCTTC. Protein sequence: CSANRGYTF.

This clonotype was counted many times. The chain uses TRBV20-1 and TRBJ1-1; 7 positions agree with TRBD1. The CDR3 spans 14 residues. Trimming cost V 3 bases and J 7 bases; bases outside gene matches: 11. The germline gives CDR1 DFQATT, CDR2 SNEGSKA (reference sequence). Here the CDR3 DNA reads TGCAGTGCTAGTAACTGGAGGGGGCTGTTTGAAGCTTTCTTT. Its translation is CSASNWRGLFEAFF.

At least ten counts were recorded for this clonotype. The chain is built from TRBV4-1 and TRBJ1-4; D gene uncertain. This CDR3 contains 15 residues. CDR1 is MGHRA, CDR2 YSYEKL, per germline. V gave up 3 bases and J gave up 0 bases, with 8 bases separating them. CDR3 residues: CASSQGRATNEKLFF. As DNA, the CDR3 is TGCGCCAGCAGCCAGGGAAGAGCAACTAATGAAAAACTGTTTTTT.

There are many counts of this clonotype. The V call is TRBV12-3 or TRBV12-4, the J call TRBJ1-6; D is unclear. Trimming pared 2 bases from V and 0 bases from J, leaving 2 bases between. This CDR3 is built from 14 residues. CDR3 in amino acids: CASSLHSYNSPLHF. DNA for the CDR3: TGTGCCAGCAGTTTACACTCCTATAATTCACCCCTCCACTTT.

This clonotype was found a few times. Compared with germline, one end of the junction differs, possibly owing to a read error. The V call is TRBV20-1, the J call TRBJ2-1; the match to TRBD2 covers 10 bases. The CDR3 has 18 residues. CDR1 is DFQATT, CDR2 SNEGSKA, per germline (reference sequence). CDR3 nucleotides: TGCTGTGCTAGACATAGTCTAGCGGGAGCGGCCTCCTACAATGAGCAGTTCTTC. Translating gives CCARHSLAGAASYNEQFF.

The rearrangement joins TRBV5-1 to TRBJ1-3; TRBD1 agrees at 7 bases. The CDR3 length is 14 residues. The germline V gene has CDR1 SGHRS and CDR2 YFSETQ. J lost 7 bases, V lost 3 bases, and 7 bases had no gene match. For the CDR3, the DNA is TGCGCCAGCAGCTGGACAGGATCCGGGAACACCATATATTTT. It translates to CASSWTGSGNTIYF.

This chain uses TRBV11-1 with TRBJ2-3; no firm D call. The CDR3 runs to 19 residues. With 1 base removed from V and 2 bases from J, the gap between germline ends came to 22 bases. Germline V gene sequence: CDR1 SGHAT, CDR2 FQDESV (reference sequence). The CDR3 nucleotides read TGTGCCAGCAGCTTAGGAGGTTGGGGAAGCACGCCCACCACAGATACGCAGTATTTT. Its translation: CASSLGGWGSTPTTDTQYF.

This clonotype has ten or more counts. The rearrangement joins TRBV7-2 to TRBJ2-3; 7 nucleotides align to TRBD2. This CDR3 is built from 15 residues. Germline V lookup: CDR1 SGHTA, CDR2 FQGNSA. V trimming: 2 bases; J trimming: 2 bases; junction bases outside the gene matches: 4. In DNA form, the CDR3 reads TGTGCCAGCAGCTTAACTAGCGCCTTCACAGATACGCAGTATTTT. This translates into CASSLTSAFTDTQYF.

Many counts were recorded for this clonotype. The CDR3 nucleotides are TGTGCCAGCAGCAGGGGGGTCCCGGATGCACCCCTCCACTTT. Amino acids: CASSRGVPDAPLHF. The V and J genes are TRBV5-5 and TRBJ1-6, with a weak D call TRBD1 (6 bases). V shed 4 bases and J shed 11 bases, with 16 bases lying between them. CDR3 length: 14 residues. Germline CDR1 SGHKS, CDR2 YYEKEE (reference sequence).

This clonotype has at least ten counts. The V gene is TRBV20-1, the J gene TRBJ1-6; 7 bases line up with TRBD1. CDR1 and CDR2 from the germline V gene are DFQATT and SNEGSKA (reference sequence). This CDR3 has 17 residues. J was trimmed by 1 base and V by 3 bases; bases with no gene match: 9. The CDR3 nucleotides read TGCAGTGCTAGCCGGGACAGCAAAGGGTCCTATAATTCACCCCTCCACTTT. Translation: CSASRDSKGSYNSPLHF.

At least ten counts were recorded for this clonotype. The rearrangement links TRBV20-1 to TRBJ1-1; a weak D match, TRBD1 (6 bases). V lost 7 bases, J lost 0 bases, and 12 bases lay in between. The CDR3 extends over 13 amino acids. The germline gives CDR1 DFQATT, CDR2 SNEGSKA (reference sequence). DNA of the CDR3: TGCAGTGTACCGGGACACATGAACACTGAAGCTTTCTTT. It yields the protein CSVPGHMNTEAFF.

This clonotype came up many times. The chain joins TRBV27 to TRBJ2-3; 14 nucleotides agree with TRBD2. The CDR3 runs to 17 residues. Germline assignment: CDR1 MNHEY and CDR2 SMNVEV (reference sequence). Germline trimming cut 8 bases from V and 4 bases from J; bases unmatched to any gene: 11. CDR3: CASGSGLAGVGADTQYF. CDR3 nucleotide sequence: TGTGCCAGCGGTTCGGGACTAGCGGGAGTGGGAGCAGATACGCAGTATTTT.

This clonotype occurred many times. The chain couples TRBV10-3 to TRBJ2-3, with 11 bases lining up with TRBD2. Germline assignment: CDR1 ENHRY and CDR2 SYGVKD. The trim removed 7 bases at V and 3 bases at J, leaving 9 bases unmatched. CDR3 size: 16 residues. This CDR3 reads CAITPGLAGTTDTQYF. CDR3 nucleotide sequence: TGTGCCATCACCCCCGGACTAGCGGGTACGACAGATACGCAGTATTTT.

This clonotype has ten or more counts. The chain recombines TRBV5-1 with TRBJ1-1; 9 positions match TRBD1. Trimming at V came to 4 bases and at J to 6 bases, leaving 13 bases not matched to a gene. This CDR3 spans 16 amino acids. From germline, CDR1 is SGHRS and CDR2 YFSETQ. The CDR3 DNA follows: TGCGCCAGCAGCGCCGCCGGGACAGGGCCAGTCCCTGAAGCTTTCTTT. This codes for CASSAAGTGPVPEAFF.

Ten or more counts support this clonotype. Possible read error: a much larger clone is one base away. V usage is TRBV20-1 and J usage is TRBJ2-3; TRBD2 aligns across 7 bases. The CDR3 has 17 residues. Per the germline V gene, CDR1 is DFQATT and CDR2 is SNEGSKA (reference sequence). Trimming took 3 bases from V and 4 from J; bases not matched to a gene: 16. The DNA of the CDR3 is TGCAGTGCTAGGGGCGGGAGCGACGCGCGCCTAGCAGATACGCAGTATTTT. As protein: CSARGGSDARLADTQYF.